This entry features one T cell receptor beta chain sequence. Methods used by the authors: The assay estimated nucleated cells by amplifying reference gene primers. Measured with immunoSEQ multiplex PCR; TCRdb has only the in-frame clones, and not every one. V and J calls and clone size follow that table, whereas D and trimming were derived from the DNA. Of about 78,000 clones listed, 90% are singletons. These data come from a study of blood T cell repertoires in COVID-19. As for the study in general: Italy, Spain and the United States were the sources of the convalescent and acute COVID-19 samples.

This CDR3 has 14 residues. CDR1 and CDR2 from the germline V gene are MNHNS and SASEGT. J lost 8 bases, V lost 1 base, and 5 bases had no gene match. The rearrangement links TRBV6-1 to TRBJ1-5; 7 bases agree with TRBD1. This receptor was taken from a woman aged 80 or over with active or convalescent COVID-19. Sample: peripheral blood. The CDR3: CASSEGRGPEPQHF. Written as DNA, the CDR3 is TGTGCCAGCAGTGAAGGTAGGGGGCCGGAGCCCCAGCATTTT.